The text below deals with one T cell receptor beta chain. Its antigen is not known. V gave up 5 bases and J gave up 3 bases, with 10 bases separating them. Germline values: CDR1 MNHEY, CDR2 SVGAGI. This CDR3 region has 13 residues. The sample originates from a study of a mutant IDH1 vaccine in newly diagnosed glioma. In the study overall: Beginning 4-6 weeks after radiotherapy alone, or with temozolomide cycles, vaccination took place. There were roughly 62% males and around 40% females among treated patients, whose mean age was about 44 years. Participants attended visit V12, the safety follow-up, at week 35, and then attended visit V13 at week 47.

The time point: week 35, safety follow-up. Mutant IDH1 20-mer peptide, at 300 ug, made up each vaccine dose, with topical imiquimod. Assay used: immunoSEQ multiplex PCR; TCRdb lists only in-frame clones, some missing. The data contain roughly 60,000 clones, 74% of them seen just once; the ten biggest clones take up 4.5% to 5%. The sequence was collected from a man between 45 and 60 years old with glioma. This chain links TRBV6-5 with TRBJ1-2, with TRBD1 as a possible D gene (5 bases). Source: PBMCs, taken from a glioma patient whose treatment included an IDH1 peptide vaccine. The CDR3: CASSRGLDYGYTF. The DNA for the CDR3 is TGTGCCAGCAGTAGGGGTTTGGACTATGGCTACACCTTC.